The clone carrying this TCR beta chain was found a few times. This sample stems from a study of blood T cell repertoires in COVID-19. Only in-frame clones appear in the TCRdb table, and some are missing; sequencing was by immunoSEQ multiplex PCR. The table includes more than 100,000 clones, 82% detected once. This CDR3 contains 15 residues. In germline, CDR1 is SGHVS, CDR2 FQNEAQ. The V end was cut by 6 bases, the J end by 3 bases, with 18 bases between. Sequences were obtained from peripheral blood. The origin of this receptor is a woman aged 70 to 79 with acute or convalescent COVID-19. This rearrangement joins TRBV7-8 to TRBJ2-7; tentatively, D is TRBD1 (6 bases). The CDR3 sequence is CASSYRRDTDYEQYF. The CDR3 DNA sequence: TGTGCCAGCAGTTACCGCCGGGACACAGACTACGAGCAGTACTTC.